This T cell receptor beta chain derives from a study of T cell repertoires in cytomegalovirus infection. Overall study: Well-studied HLA-B-restricted epitopes and recently identified HLA-C-restricted epitopes of CMV were both used in the study. In public TCR beta signatures, there were indications of both CMV infection and matching HLA type. Study results and caveats: Clonotypes of TCR beta that were HLA-C-restricted and CMV-specific dominated the ex vivo response. Cumulative public TCR beta family frequency identified CMV carriers with the relevant HLA.

Germline CDR1 and CDR2: LNHDA and SQIVND (reference sequence). The CDR3 covers 15 residues. Trimming at V came to 7 bases and at J to 0 bases, leaving 8 bases not matched to a gene. One entry per CDR3 protein results from TCRdb running MiXCR on the reads. Among about 900,000 distinct CDR3 sequences, roughly 30% were seen once, and the ten largest hold around 15%. Comment on this clonotype: The antigen is undetermined.

Sequenced here: cultured CD8+ T cells from PBMCs, sampled from culture after CMV antigen stimulation. This chain connects TRBV19 to TRBJ1-2, with TRBD1 identical over 7 bases. The sequence was obtained from a human donor in good health (CMV status not recorded). Some clones in this sample may be carry-over from other donors' samples. The CDR3 coding sequence is TGTGCCAGTAAAGACAGGGTGATAACTAACTATGGCTACACCTTC. Encoded protein: CASKDRVITNYGYTF.